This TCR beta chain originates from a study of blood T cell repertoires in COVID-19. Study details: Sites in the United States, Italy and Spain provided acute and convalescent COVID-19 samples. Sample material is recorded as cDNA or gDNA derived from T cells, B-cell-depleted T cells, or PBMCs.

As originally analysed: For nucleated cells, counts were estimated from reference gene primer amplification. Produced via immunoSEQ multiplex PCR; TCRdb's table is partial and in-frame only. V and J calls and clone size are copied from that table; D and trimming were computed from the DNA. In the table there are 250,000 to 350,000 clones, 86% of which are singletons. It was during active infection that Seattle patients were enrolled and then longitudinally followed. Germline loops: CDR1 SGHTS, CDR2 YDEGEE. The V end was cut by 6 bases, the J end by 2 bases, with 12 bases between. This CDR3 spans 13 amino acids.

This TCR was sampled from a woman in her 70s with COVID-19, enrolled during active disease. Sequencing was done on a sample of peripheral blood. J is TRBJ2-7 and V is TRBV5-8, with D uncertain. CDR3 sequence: CASTLQWTYEQYF. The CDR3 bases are TGTGCCAGCACCCTACAGTGGACCTACGAGCAGTACTTC.